Below are 11 T cell receptor beta chains sequenced from a single sample in a study of blood T cell repertoires in COVID-19. Only in-frame clones appear in the TCRdb table, and some are missing; sequencing was by immunoSEQ multiplex PCR. The repertoire holds about 220,000 clones, with roughly 84% as singletons. Sequences were obtained from peripheral blood. Source of these receptors: a woman older than 75 with acute or convalescent COVID-19.

This clone has just one count. The chain uses TRBV5-1 and TRBJ1-2; possibly TRBD1 for D (6 bases). Trimming cost V 3 bases and J 2 bases, with 14 bases left between them. The CDR3 extends over 15 amino acids. In germline, CDR1 is SGHRS, CDR2 YFSETQ. This CDR3 is CASSYGRGPNYGYTF. The CDR3 nucleotides are TGCGCCAGCAGCTATGGCAGGGGCCCGAACTATGGCTACACCTTC.

The CDR3 region is CASSLFGTGNQPQHF. The DNA for the CDR3 is TGTGCCAGCAGCCTCTTCGGGACAGGGAATCAGCCCCAGCATTTT. The chain joins TRBV7-8 to TRBJ1-5; 9 nucleotides align to TRBD1. V lost 5 bases and J lost 4; bases outside the gene matches: 6. The length of the CDR3 is 15 residues. The germline V gene has CDR1 SGHVS and CDR2 FQNEAQ.

The genes are TRBV6-4 and TRBJ2-2; 7 bases are shared with TRBD1. Germline V gene sequence: CDR1 MRHNA, CDR2 SNTAGT. The CDR3 consists of 15 residues. The J segment lost 7 bases and the V segment lost 0 bases, leaving 5 bases of the junction unmatched. CDR3 protein: CASSDSRGPGGELFF. Here the CDR3 DNA reads TGTGCCAGCAGTGACTCAAGGGGGCCCGGCGGGGAGCTGTTTTTT.

The V call is TRBV3-1 (or the pseudogene TRBV3-2), the J call TRBJ2-7, with a tentative D call TRBD1 (5 bases). The V gene lost 1 base and the J gene lost 4 bases, with 11 bases spanning the gap. There are 14 residues in the CDR3. CDR1 LGHDT and CDR2 YNNKEL come from the germline V gene (reference sequence). The CDR3 loop reads CASSQGLQAYEQYF. CDR3 sequence (DNA): TGTGCCAGCAGCCAAGGGTTACAGGCTTACGAGCAGTACTTC.

This clone appeared a few times. V is TRBV25-1 and J is TRBJ1-1, with D perhaps TRBD1 (6 bases). The V end was cut by 3 bases, the J end by 5 bases, with 16 bases between. The CDR3 runs 15 residues. Per the germline V gene, CDR1 is MGHDK and CDR2 is SYGVNS. CDR3 DNA sequence: TGTGCCAGCAGTGAGCGCGCGGACAGATCTACTGAAGCTTTCTTT. Its translation: CASSERADRSTEAFF.

V gene TRBV3-1 (or the pseudogene TRBV3-2) combines with J gene TRBJ1-2; D might be TRBD1 (5 bases). Germline CDR1 LGHDT, CDR2 YNNKEL (reference sequence). CDR3 length equals 15 residues. V was trimmed by 2 bases and J by 4 bases, leaving 14 bases between them. CDR3 protein: CASSQKGSQAYGYTF. In DNA form, the CDR3 reads TGTGCCAGCAGCCAAAAGGGGTCCCAAGCCTATGGCTACACCTTC.

The chain has TRBV2 and TRBJ1-1, with D tentatively TRBD1 (6 bases). Trimming left V 7 bases short and J 7 bases short, with 16 bases between. Germline V gives CDR1 SNHLY, CDR2 FYNNEI. The CDR3 totals 13 residues. The CDR3 region is CASNPGQAFEAFF. Written as DNA, the CDR3 is TGTGCCAGCAATCCGGGACAAGCCTTTGAAGCTTTCTTT.

This clone was observed a single time. The chain joins TRBV9 to TRBJ2-2; TRBD2 matches 12 bases. This CDR3 spans 16 amino acids. The V gene's germline CDR1 is SGDLS and CDR2 YYNGEE. J gave up 4 bases and V 2 bases, and 3 bases lay outside the gene matches. The CDR3 spells CASSVGLAGTTGELFF. The CDR3 DNA is TGTGCCAGCAGCGTCGGACTAGCGGGGACCACCGGGGAGCTGTTTTTT.

The genes are TRBV15 and TRBJ2-3; a possible D gene is TRBD2 (5 bases). The CDR3 loop spans 14 amino acids. Deletions cut 0 bases from V and 6 bases from J, with 10 bases between. Germline V CDR1 and CDR2: LNHNV, YYDKDF (reference sequence). CDR3 bases: TGTGCCACCAGCAGAGACCTTAGCGCTGATACGCAGTATTTT. Its protein product is CATSRDLSADTQYF.

The chain carries TRBV5-4 and TRBJ1-1; D perhaps matches TRBD1 (6 bases). This CDR3 spans 13 amino acids. With 4 bases removed from V and 7 bases from J, the gap between germline ends came to 14 bases. Germline V lookup: CDR1 SGHNT, CDR2 YYREEE (reference sequence). The CDR3 protein is CASSPQGALEAFF. DNA of the CDR3: TGTGCCAGCAGCCCACAGGGAGCTCTTGAAGCTTTCTTT.

This chain joins TRBV7-9 and TRBJ1-1; a weak D match, TRBD1 (6 bases). CDR3 length: 14 amino acids. Trimming took 1 base from V and 3 from J, leaving 9 bases between them. Germline-derived CDR1 and CDR2 are SEHNR and FQNEAQ (reference sequence). The CDR3 nucleotides read TGTGCCAGCAGCTTAGAGGGGGAAGACACTGAAGCTTTCTTT. Amino acids: CASSLEGEDTEAFF.